Described below is a single T cell receptor (beta chain) sequence and its context. Its antigen is as yet unknown. The PCR made use of 60 Vbeta and 13 Jbeta primers. Profiling relied on immunoSEQ multiplex PCR, and the TCRdb table lists in-frame clones only, not all of them. The table lists 150,000 or so clones, roughly four fifths of them singletons. The data were taken from a study of cytomegalovirus exposure and HLA in healthy donors. Overall study context: Prior work identified some 120 million unique TCR beta sequences in some 200 million T cells. General study findings and limits: Some segments of the V type, notably TRBV6-2 and TRBV6-3, were excluded as indistinguishable. Reported results showed that the classifier diagnosed cytomegalovirus status with high specificity and sensitivity.

V shed 6 bases and J shed 2 bases, with 13 bases lying between them. The V gene's germline CDR1 is SEHNR and CDR2 FQNEAQ (reference sequence). The CDR3 is 14 amino acids. At collection, donors were nominally healthy, but unrecorded immune exposures were probable. The receptor was derived from a young man in good health and CMV-seropositive. The chain carries TRBV7-9 and TRBJ2-5; maybe TRBD1 (6 bases). Input material: PBMCs. This chain's CDR3 is CASSFPGQQETQYF. CDR3 bases: TGTGCCAGCAGTTTTCCGGGACAACAAGAGACCCAGTACTTC.